This T cell receptor (beta chain) was retrieved from a study of PD-1 blockade in mismatch repair-deficient tumors. The germline gives CDR1 KGHSH, CDR2 LQKENI. The CDR3 length is 16 residues. The protocol was immunoSEQ multiplex PCR, while the TCRdb copy is restricted to in-frame clones and leaves out a portion. The table records 100,000 to 150,000 clones, around 87% of them present only once. Remarks on this clone: The junction departs from germline at one end; a sequencing error may be responsible.

Specimen: peripheral blood, collected 44 weeks after starting pembrolizumab. The clonotype comes from an adult with mismatch repair-deficient cancer. The chain combines TRBV18 with TRBJ2-5; 8 bases fit TRBD1. DNA for the CDR3: TGTGCCAGCTCTCCACCGGGACAGGCCTTCCGAGAGACCCAGTACTTC. This codes for CASSPPGQAFRETQYF.